Listed below are T cell receptor beta chains from one sample, sequenced in a study of cytotoxic CD8 clonotypes in ibrutinib-treated CLL. Profiling relied on immunoSEQ multiplex PCR, and the TCRdb table lists in-frame clones only, not all of them. Seen here are about 150,000 clones, 70% to 80% observed once, and the top ten hold about 13%. The sequencing here drew on PBMCs, taken after 12 months of ibrutinib treatment. Receptors originate from a human donor with chronic lymphocytic leukemia. Both conserved end residues are part of each CDR3. A D gene is named only where the DNA matches it firmly. Clone size is given for some rows only: seen once, a few or many times, or a class if the clone is expanded.

21	TRBV18	NA	TRBJ2-3	NA	TGTGCCAGCTCACCCGATCCACCTGGGACAGCGGGTTTCTCCTCCACAGATACGCAGTATTTT	CASSPDPPGTAGFSSTDTQYF
14	TRBV7-9	NA	TRBJ2-5	NA	TGTGCCAGCAGCCCCGCGGGCCAGCCCATGGCCCAGTACTTC	CASSPAGQPMAQYF
12	TRBV5-4	NA	TRBJ1-5	few	TGTGCCAGCAGCCTAGGCAATCAGCCCCAGCATTTT	CASSLGNQPQHF
13	TRBV7-2	NA	TRBJ2-7	NA	TGTGCCAGCAGCTTAGTTAGGGGATACGAGCAGTACTTC	CASSLVRGYEQYF
15	TRBV14	TRBD1	TRBJ2-1	NA	TGTGCCAGCAGTTCCGGGACAGGGGCCTACAATGAGCAGTTCTTC	CASSSGTGAYNEQFF
14	TRBV6-1	TRBD2	TRBJ2-1	NA	TGTGCCAGCAGTCTAAGCGGGAGGGGTTCCGAGCAGTTCTTC	CASSLSGRGSEQFF
18	TRBV23-1	NA	TRBJ2-7	NA	TGCGCCAGCAGTCAATATAGTATCCGGACATTCCGGGCCAACGAGCAGTACTTC	CASSQYSIRTFRANEQYF
16	TRBV6-5	TRBD2	TRBJ2-2	NA	TGTGCCAGCAGTTACTCGGGACTATGGAACACCGGGGAGCTGTTTTTT	CASSYSGLWNTGELFF
15	TRBV27	NA	TRBJ2-6	NA	TGTGCCAGCAGTCCAGGGGTATCTGGGGCCAACGTCCTGACTTTC	CASSPGVSGANVLTF
13	TRBV6-1	NA	TRBJ2-7	NA	TGTGCCAGCAGTGAACCCGGAACCTACGAGCAGTACTTC	CASSEPGTYEQYF
14	TRBV7-2	NA	TRBJ2-5	NA	TGTGCCAGCAGCCGTACAGTGGTAGGGGAGACCCAGTACTTC	CASSRTVVGETQYF
15	TRBV5-4	NA	TRBJ1-5	NA	TGTGCCAGCAGCCCGGGCCCCAATAGCAATCAGCCCCAGCATTTT	CASSPGPNSNQPQHF
15	TRBV30	NA	TRBJ1-1	NA	TGTGCCTGGAGTGTAATGCTTCGGGGGAACACTGAAGCTTTCTTT	CAWSVMLRGNTEAFF
13	TRBV27	NA	TRBJ2-7	NA	TGTGCCAGCAGTTCCCCCAGGCACTACGAGCAGTACTTC	CASSSPRHYEQYF
14	TRBV13	NA	TRBJ1-1	NA	TGTGCCAGCAGCTTCAGGGTCATCAACACTGAAGCTTTCTTT	CASSFRVINTEAFF
14	TRBV4-1	NA	TRBJ2-3	NA	TGCGCCAGCAGCGTAACAGGGAGTGCAGATACGCAGTATTTT	CASSVTGSADTQYF
17	TRBV4-3	TRBD2	TRBJ2-5	NA	TGCGCCAGCAGCCTTACCCGCCCGGGTAGCGGGAGAGAGACCCAGTACTTC	CASSLTRPGSGRETQYF
14	TRBV11-2	TRBD1	TRBJ2-7	NA	TGTGCCAGCAGACGAATCAGGGGGTTATACGAGCAGTACTTC	CASRRIRGLYEQYF
16	TRBV28	TRBD1	TRBJ1-5	NA	TGTGCCAGCAGTTGGGTAAGGACAGGGTACAATCAGCCCCAGCATTTT	CASSWVRTGYNQPQHF
14	TRBV30	NA	TRBJ2-7	NA	TGTGCCTGGAGTGTAGGTGGGGGCTCCTACGAGCAGTACTTC	CAWSVGGGSYEQYF
14	TRBV6-1	NA	TRBJ2-5	NA	TGTGCCAGCCGTAGAATGGCGGAACAAGAGACCCAGTACTTC	CASRRMAEQETQYF
13	TRBV15	NA	TRBJ2-5	NA	TGTGCCACCAGCAGAGATCGCAGGGAGACCCAGTACTTC	CATSRDRRETQYF
15	TRBV7-9	TRBD2	TRBJ2-2	NA	TGTGCCAGCAGGCCAGCGGGAGAGGACACCGGGGAGCTGTTTTTT	CASRPAGEDTGELFF
13	TRBV2	NA	TRBJ1-1	NA	TGTGCCAGCAGTGCACAGGGAGGGACTGAAGCTTTCTTT	CASSAQGGTEAFF
14	TRBV30	TRBD1	TRBJ2-3	NA	TGTGCCTGGAGTCACGGCAGGACAGGGGATACGCAGTATTTT	CAWSHGRTGDTQYF
12	TRBV4-2	NA	TRBJ1-5	NA	TGTGCCAGCAGCTATGGGAATCAGCCCCAGCATTTT	CASSYGNQPQHF
15	TRBV29-1	NA	TRBJ2-7	NA	TGCAGCGTTGGGGAAAGTGGGACATCATATTACGGGCAGTACTTC	CSVGESGTSYYGQYF
15	TRBV19	NA	TRBJ1-1	NA	TGTGCCAGTACCTCCAAATCGCGAAGGGTAACTGAAGCTTTCTTT	CASTSKSRRVTEAFF
14	TRBV18	NA	TRBJ1-4	NA	TGTGCCAGCTCAAGGGACACGAGGGCTGAAAAACTGTTTTTT	CASSRDTRAEKLFF
15	TRBV19	TRBD2	TRBJ2-1	NA	TGTGCCAGTAGTACCGGACTAGCGGGGACTAATGAGCAGTTCTTC	CASSTGLAGTNEQFF
16	TRBV2	TRBD2	TRBJ2-4	NA	TGTGCCAGCAGCCTCCCGGGACTAGCGCTGAAAAACATTCAGTACTTC	CASSLPGLALKNIQYF
14	TRBV7-8	NA	TRBJ1-5	NA	TGTGCCAGCAGCCTAGCGGGTAGCAATCAGCCCCAGCATTTT	CASSLAGSNQPQHF
17	TRBV7-6	TRBD1	TRBJ1-3	NA	TGTGCCAGCAGCTCTACGGGACAGCCTTTCTCTGGAAACACCATATATTTT	CASSSTGQPFSGNTIYF
15	TRBV5-4	NA	TRBJ1-1	NA	TGTGCCAGCAGATCCGGAGACAGTATGAACACTGAAGCTTTCTTT	CASRSGDSMNTEAFF
13	TRBV27	TRBD1	TRBJ2-7	NA	TGTGCCAGCAGTCCGACAGGGATCTACGAGCAGTACTTC	CASSPTGIYEQYF